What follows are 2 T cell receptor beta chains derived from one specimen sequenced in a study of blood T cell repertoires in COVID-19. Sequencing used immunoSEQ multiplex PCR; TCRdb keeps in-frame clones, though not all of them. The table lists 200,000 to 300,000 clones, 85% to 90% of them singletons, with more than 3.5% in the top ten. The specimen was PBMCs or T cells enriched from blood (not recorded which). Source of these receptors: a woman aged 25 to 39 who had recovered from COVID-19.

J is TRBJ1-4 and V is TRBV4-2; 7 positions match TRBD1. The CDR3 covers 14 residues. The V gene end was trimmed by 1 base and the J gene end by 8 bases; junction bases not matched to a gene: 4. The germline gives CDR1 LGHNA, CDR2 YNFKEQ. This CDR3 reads CASSQVTGEEKLFF. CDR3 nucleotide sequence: TGTGCCAGCAGCCAAGTAACAGGGGAGGAAAAACTGTTTTTT.

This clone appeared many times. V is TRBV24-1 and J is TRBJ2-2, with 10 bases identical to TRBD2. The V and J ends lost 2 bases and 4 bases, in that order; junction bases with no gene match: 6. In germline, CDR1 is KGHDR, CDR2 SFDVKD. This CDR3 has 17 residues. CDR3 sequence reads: CATSDSRTSGFTGELFF. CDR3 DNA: TGTGCCACCAGTGATTCAAGGACTAGCGGTTTCACCGGGGAGCTGTTTTTT.